A selection of T cell receptor beta chains follows, all from one sample in a study of shared clonotypes between healthy human individuals. Assay: immunoSEQ multiplex PCR; the TCRdb copy retains only in-frame clones and omits some. The sample includes roughly 660,000 clones, roughly 88% of them seen just once. The sequencing input was memory CD8+ T cells from PBMCs. All receptors derive from a man aged 18 to 30 in good health. Some clones in this sample may be carry-over from other donors' samples. The CDR3 runs from the conserved cysteine through the conserved F or W. Fields, in order: clone size, D gene, V gene, J gene, CDR3 protein, CDR3 DNA. D genes are given only for firm matches. Some rows have no size entry. The others give once, few or many, or a class for an expanded clone.

size: -; D: -; V: TRBV6-1; J: TRBJ2-2; CDR3: CASSGTQNTGELFF; DNA: TGTGCCAGTTCCGGGACACAGAACACCGGGGAGCTGTTTTTT
size: -; D: TRBD2; V: TRBV11-2; J: TRBJ2-1; CDR3: CASSTSGSSYNEQFF; DNA: TGTGCCAGCAGTACTAGCGGGAGCTCCTACAATGAGCAGTTCTTC
size: -; D: -; V: TRBV19; J: TRBJ1-4; CDR3: CASSMGAQKLFF; DNA: TGTGCCAGTTCCATGGGGGCTCAAAAACTGTTTTTT
size: -; D: -; V: TRBV12-5; J: TRBJ2-1; CDR3: CASGLGGGNLYNEQFF; DNA: TGTGCTAGTGGTTTGGGGGGCGGAAACCTTTACAATGAGCAGTTCTTC
size: -; D: -; V: TRBV7-9; J: TRBJ2-7; CDR3: CASSSSSSYEQYF; DNA: TGTGCCAGCAGCAGCTCTAGCTCCTACGAGCAGTACTTC
size: -; D: TRBD1; V: TRBV7-2; J: TRBJ1-4; CDR3: CASRPGQGEKLFF; DNA: TGTGCCAGCAGACCTGGACAGGGGGAAAAACTGTTTTTT
size: -; D: -; V: TRBV7-8; J: TRBJ1-1; CDR3: CASSLPGAEAFF; DNA: TGTGCCAGCAGCTTACCGGGGGCTGAAGCTTTCTTT
size: -; D: TRBD1; V: TRBV28; J: TRBJ1-5; CDR3: CASSRTGGTGTSNNLIRSQHF; DNA: TGTGCCAGCAGCCGTACCGGGGGGACAGGGACTTCAAACAACCTAATCAGGTCCCAGCATTTT
size: -; D: -; V: TRBV28; J: TRBJ1-5; CDR3: CASSLQSNQPQHF; DNA: TGTGCCAGCAGTTTACAGAGCAATCAGCCCCAGCATTTT
size: -; D: -; V: TRBV6-5; J: TRBJ1-1; CDR3: CASSYTRVGTEAFF; DNA: TGTGCCAGCAGTTATACCAGGGTCGGCACTGAAGCTTTCTTT
size: -; D: TRBD1; V: TRBV27; J: TRBJ2-5; CDR3: CASSGDSSSKTQYF; DNA: TGTGCCAGCAGCGGGGACAGTTCTTCGAAGACCCAGTACTTC
size: -; D: -; V: TRBV11-2; J: TRBJ2-3; CDR3: CASRLRGGRGGTDTQYF; DNA: TGTGCCAGCAGATTAAGAGGGGGGCGAGGGGGCACAGATACGCAGTATTTT
size: -; D: -; V: TRBV5-8; J: TRBJ1-1; CDR3: CASSLRGKNTEAFF; DNA: TGTGCCAGCAGCTTGAGGGGGAAGAACACTGAAGCTTTCTTT
size: -; D: TRBD2; V: TRBV11-3; J: TRBJ2-1; CDR3: CASSPSGPTGEQFF; DNA: TGTGCCAGCAGCCCTAGCGGCCCCACAGGTGAGCAGTTCTTC
size: -; D: -; V: TRBV7-9; J: TRBJ1-2; CDR3: CASSLGGASLRGYTF; DNA: TGTGCCAGCAGCTTGGGAGGCGCAAGCTTAAGGGGCTACACCTTC
size: -; D: -; V: TRBV6-5; J: TRBJ1-1; CDR3: CASSLTQGYTEAFF; DNA: TGTGCCAGCAGTTTGACACAGGGTTACACTGAAGCTTTCTTT
size: once; D: -; V: TRBV20-1; J: TRBJ1-2; CDR3: CSPPGYTF; DNA: TGCAGTCCCCCAGGCTACACCTTC
size: -; D: -; V: TRBV13; J: TRBJ2-5; CDR3: CASSSPGQQETQYF; DNA: TGTGCCAGCAGCAGCCCAGGGCAGCAAGAGACCCAGTACTTC
size: -; D: -; V: TRBV4-1; J: TRBJ2-7; CDR3: CASSQVGETYEQYF; DNA: TGCGCCAGCAGCCAGGTAGGAGAGACCTACGAGCAGTACTTC
size: once; D: -; V: TRBV18; J: TRBJ2-7; CDR3: CASSPWTAERYEQYF; DNA: TGTGCCAGCTCACCATGGACAGCGGAACGCTACGAGCAGTACTTC
size: -; D: -; V: TRBV30; J: TRBJ2-3; CDR3: CAWSDEASTQYF; DNA: TGTGCCTGGAGTGATGAGGCCAGTACGCAGTATTTT
size: -; D: -; V: TRBV10-2; J: TRBJ2-7; CDR3: CASRTGPLHEQYF; DNA: TGCGCCAGCAGGACAGGACCTCTCCACGAGCAGTACTTC
size: -; D: -; V: TRBV19; J: TRBJ2-3; CDR3: CASRLSAILADTQYF; DNA: TGTGCCAGTAGGCTATCGGCCATTTTGGCAGATACGCAGTATTTT
size: -; D: TRBD2; V: TRBV4-3; J: TRBJ2-1; CDR3: CASSQDEASGENNEQFF; DNA: TGCGCCAGCAGCCAAGATGAGGCTAGCGGGGAGAACAATGAGCAGTTCTTC
size: -; D: -; V: TRBV4-3; J: TRBJ2-1; CDR3: CASSQVHASSYNEQFF; DNA: TGCGCCAGCAGCCAAGTTCATGCGAGCTCCTACAATGAGCAGTTCTTC
size: -; D: -; V: TRBV7-9; J: TRBJ2-7; CDR3: CASSSWMRSPYEQYF; DNA: TGTGCCAGCAGCTCCTGGATGAGGAGCCCCTACGAGCAGTACTTC
size: -; D: -; V: TRBV4-2; J: TRBJ2-7; CDR3: CASSPHRAYEQYF; DNA: TGTGCCAGCAGCCCCCACAGGGCCTACGAGCAGTACTTC
size: -; D: -; V: TRBV4-3; J: TRBJ2-1; CDR3: CASSQEWLRGRGDNEQFF; DNA: TGCGCCAGCAGCCAAGAATGGTTACGGGGCAGGGGGGATAATGAGCAGTTCTTC
size: -; D: -; V: TRBV11-2; J: TRBJ2-6; CDR3: CASSASSGANVLTF; DNA: TGTGCCAGCAGCGCTTCTTCTGGGGCCAACGTCCTGACTTTC
size: -; D: TRBD2; V: TRBV4-3; J: TRBJ2-7; CDR3: CASSQDNRGGYEQYF; DNA: TGCGCCAGCAGCCAAGATAACCGGGGGGGCTACGAGCAGTACTTC
size: -; D: -; V: TRBV28; J: TRBJ2-7; CDR3: CASSTTKSPRTLYEQYF; DNA: TGTGCCAGCAGCACCACCAAATCCCCCCGGACCCTCTACGAGCAGTACTTC
size: -; D: -; V: TRBV11-2; J: TRBJ2-5; CDR3: CASSLDLDLWGGFQETQYF; DNA: TGTGCCAGCAGCTTAGATCTAGATTTATGGGGAGGATTCCAAGAGACCCAGTACTTC
size: -; D: -; V: TRBV11-2; J: TRBJ1-1; CDR3: CASSSLGGPNTEAFF; DNA: TGTGCCAGCAGCTCGTTAGGGGGGCCGAACACTGAAGCTTTCTTT
size: -; D: TRBD1; V: TRBV28; J: TRBJ2-3; CDR3: CASSTPIRQGRVTDTQYF; DNA: TGTGCCAGCAGCACACCCATCCGACAGGGCAGGGTAACAGATACGCAGTATTTT
size: -; D: TRBD1; V: TRBV7-3; J: TRBJ2-5; CDR3: CASRRGQDLQETQYF; DNA: TGTGCCAGCAGACGGGGACAGGACCTCCAAGAGACCCAGTACTTC
size: once; D: TRBD2; V: TRBV13; J: TRBJ2-1; CDR3: CASSHAWREGGNEQFF; DNA: TGTGCCAGCAGCCATGCTTGGCGGGAGGGGGGCAATGAGCAGTTCTTC
size: -; D: -; V: TRBV4-1; J: TRBJ1-2; CDR3: CASSQDGSSYGYTF; DNA: TGCGCCAGCAGCCAAGACGGCTCATCCTATGGCTACACCTTC
size: -; D: -; V: TRBV7-9; J: TRBJ2-3; CDR3: CASSPKGLAYTDTQYF; DNA: TGTGCCAGCAGCCCGAAGGGACTCGCTTACACAGATACGCAGTATTTT
size: once; D: -; V: TRBV28; J: TRBJ2-1; CDR3: CASRSRGNEQFF; DNA: TGTGCCAGCAGGTCCCGGGGAAATGAGCAGTTCTTC
size: -; D: -; V: TRBV7-2; J: TRBJ2-1; CDR3: CASTQGRGRYNEQFF; DNA: TGTGCCAGCACCCAAGGGCGGGGGCGTTACAATGAGCAGTTCTTC
size: once; D: -; V: TRBV7-6; J: TRBJ1-1; CDR3: CASSSHPALDTEAFF; DNA: TGTGCCAGCAGCTCCCACCCCGCGTTGGACACTGAAGCTTTCTTT
size: once; D: -; V: TRBV10-3; J: TRBJ1-5; CDR3: CAISDLLGQPQHF; DNA: TGTGCCATCAGTGACCTACTGGGACAGCCCCAGCATTTT
size: -; D: TRBD1; V: TRBV5-1; J: TRBJ2-7; CDR3: CASSLAGTGPYEQYF; DNA: TGCGCCAGCAGCTTGGCCGGGACAGGGCCCTACGAGCAGTACTTC
size: -; D: TRBD2; V: TRBV7-9; J: TRBJ2-1; CDR3: CASSGPGLAGAGTVFEQFF; DNA: TGTGCCAGCAGCGGACCGGGACTAGCGGGAGCGGGAACAGTGTTCGAGCAGTTCTTC
size: few; D: TRBD2; V: TRBV27; J: TRBJ2-7; CDR3: CASSTGLAGIPYEQYF; DNA: TGTGCCAGCAGTACGGGGCTAGCGGGGATACCCTACGAGCAGTACTTC
size: -; D: TRBD2; V: TRBV29-1; J: TRBJ2-7; CDR3: CSVVIAGYYEQYF; DNA: TGCAGCGTTGTAATAGCGGGATACTACGAGCAGTACTTC
size: -; D: -; V: TRBV5-4; J: TRBJ2-1; CDR3: CASSLGTELNEQFF; DNA: TGTGCCAGCAGCTTGGGCACGGAGCTGAATGAGCAGTTCTTC